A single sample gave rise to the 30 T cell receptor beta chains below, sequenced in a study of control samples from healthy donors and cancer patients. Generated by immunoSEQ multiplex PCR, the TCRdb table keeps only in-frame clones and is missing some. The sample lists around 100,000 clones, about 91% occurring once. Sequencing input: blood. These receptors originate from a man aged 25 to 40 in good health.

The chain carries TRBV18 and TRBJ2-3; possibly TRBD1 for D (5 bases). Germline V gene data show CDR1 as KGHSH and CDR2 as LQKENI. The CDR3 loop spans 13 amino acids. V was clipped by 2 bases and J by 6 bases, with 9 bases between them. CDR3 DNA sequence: TGTGCCAGCTCACCAACGACAGTGGATACGCAGTATTTT. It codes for CASSPTTVDTQYF.

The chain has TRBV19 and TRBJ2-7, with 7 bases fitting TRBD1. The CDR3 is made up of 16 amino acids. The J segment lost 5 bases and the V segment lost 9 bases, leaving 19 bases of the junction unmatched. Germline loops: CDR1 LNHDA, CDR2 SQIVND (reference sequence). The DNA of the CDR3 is TGTGCCAGCAACCCCGCCGGGCAGGGGGTAATTGACGAGCAGTACTTC. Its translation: CASNPAGQGVIDEQYF.

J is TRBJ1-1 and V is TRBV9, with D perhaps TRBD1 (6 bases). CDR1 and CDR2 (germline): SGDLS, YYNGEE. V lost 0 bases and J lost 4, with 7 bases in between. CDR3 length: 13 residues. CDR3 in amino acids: CASSVAGATEAFF. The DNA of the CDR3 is TGTGCCAGCAGCGTAGCAGGGGCCACTGAAGCTTTCTTT.

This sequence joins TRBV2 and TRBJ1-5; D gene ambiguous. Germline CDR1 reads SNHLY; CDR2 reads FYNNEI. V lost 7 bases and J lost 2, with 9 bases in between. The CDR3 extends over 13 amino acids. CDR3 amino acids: CASKGHGNQPQHF. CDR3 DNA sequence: TGTGCCAGCAAGGGTCATGGCAATCAGCCCCAGCATTTT.

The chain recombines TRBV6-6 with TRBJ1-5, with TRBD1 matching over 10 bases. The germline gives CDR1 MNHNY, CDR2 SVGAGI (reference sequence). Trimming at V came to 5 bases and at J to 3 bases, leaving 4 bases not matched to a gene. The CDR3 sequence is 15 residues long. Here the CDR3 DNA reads TGTGCCAGCAGTCCCGGGACAGGGGTCAATCAGCCCCAGCATTTT. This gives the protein CASSPGTGVNQPQHF.

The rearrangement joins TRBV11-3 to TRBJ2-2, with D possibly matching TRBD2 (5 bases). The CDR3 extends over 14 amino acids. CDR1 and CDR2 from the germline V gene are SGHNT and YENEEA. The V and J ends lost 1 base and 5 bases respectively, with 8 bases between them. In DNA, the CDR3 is TGTGCCAGCAGCTTAGGCCAGCGGACCGGGGAGCTGTTTTTT. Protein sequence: CASSLGQRTGELFF.

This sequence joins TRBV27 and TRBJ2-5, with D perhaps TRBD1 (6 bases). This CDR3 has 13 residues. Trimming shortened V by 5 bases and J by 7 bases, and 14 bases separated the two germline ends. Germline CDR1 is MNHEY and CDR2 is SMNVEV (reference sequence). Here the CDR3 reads CASSPGQSSTQYF. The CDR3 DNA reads TGTGCCAGCAGTCCTGGACAGTCCTCGACCCAGTACTTC.

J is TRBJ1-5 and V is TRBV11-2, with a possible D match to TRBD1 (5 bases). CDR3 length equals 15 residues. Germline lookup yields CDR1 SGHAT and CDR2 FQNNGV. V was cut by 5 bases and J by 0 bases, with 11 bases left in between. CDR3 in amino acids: CASSMGESSNQPQHF. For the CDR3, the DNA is TGTGCCAGCAGCATGGGGGAGAGTAGCAATCAGCCCCAGCATTTT.

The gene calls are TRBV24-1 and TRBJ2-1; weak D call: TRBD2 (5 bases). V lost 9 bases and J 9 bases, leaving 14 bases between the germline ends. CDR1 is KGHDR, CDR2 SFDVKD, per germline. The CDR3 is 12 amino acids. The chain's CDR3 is CATQPGGGEQFF. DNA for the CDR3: TGTGCCACCCAACCCGGTGGAGGTGAGCAGTTCTTC.

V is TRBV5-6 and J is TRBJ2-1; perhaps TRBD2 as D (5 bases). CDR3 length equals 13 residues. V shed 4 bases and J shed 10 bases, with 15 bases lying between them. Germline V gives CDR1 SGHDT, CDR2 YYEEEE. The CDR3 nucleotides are TGTGCCAGCAGCCCTCGACTATTTGGCGAGCAGTTCTTC. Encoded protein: CASSPRLFGEQFF. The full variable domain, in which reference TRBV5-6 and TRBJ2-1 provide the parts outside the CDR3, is DAGVTQSPTHLIKTRGQQVTLRCSPKSGHDTVSWYQQALGQGPQFIFQYYEEEERQRGNFPDRFSGHQFPNYSSELNVNALLLGDSALYLCASSPRLFGEQFFGPGTRLTVL.

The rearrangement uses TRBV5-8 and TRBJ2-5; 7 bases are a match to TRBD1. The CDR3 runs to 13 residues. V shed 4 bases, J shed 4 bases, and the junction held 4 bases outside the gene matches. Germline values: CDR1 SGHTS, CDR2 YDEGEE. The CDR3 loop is CASSNRQGETQYF. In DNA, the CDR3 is TGTGCCAGCAGCAACCGACAGGGAGAGACCCAGTACTTC. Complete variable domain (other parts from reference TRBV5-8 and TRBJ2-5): EAGVTQSPTHLIKTRGQQATLRCSPISGHTSVYWYQQALGLGLQFLLWYDEGEERNRGNFPPRFSGRQFPNYSSELNVNALELEDSALYLCASSNRQGETQYFGPGTRLLVL.

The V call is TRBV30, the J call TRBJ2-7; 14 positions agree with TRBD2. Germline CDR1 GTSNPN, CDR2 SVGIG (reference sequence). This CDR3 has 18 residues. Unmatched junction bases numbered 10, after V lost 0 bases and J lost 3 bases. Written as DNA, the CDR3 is TGTGCCTGGAGTGTTCTCCCCGGGACTAGCGGGAGATACTACGAGCAGTACTTC. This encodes CAWSVLPGTSGRYYEQYF.

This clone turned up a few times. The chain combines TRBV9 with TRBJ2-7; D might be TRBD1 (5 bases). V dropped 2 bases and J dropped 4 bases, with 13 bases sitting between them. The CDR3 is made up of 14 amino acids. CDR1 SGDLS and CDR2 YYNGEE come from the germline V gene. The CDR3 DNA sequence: TGTGCCAGCAGCGTTGGGCCGACAGCATACGAGCAGTACTTC. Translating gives CASSVGPTAYEQYF.

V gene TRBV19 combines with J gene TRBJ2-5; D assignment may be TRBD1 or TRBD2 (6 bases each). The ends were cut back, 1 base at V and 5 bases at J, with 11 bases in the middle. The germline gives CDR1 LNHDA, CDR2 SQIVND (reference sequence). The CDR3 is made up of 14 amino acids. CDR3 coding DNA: TGTGCCAGTAGTATAGTCGGGGGCGCGGAGACCCAGTACTTC. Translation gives CASSIVGGAETQYF.

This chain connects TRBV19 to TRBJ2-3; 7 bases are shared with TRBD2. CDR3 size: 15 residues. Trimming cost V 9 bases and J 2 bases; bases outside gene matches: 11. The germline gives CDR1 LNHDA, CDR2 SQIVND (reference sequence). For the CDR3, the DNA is TGTGCCAGCTCGGGGCTAGCGGACTTCACAGATACGCAGTATTTT. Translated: CASSGLADFTDTQYF.

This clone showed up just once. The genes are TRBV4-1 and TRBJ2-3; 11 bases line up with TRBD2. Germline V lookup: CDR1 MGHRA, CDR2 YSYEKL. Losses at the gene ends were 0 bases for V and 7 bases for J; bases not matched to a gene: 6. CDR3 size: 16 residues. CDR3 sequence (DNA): TGCGCCAGCAGCCAAGATACTAGCGGGAGTCGGAATACGCAGTATTTT. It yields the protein CASSQDTSGSRNTQYF.

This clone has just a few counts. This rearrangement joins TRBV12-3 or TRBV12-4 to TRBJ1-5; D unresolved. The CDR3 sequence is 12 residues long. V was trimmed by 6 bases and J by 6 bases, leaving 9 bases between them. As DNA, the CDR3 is TGTGCCAGCAGCCCTGCGGCTCAGCCCCAGCATTTT. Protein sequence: CASSPAAQPQHF.

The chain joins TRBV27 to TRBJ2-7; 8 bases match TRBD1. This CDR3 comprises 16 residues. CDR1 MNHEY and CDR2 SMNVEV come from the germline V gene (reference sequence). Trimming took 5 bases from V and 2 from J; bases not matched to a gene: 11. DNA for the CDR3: TGTGCCAGCAGTCCCTCAGGGGGCTTGGTTCCCTACGAGCAGTACTTC. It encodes CASSPSGGLVPYEQYF.

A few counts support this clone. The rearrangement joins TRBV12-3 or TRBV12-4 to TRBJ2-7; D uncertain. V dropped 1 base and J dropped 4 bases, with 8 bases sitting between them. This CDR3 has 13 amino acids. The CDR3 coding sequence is TGTGCCAGCAGTTTAGGTCTAGAGTACGAGCAGTACTTC. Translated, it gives CASSLGLEYEQYF.

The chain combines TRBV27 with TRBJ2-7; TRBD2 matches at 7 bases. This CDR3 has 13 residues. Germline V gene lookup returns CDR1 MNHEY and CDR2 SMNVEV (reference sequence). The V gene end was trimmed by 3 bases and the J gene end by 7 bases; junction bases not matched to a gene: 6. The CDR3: CASSFERAGEQYF. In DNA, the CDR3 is TGTGCCAGCAGTTTTGAACGAGCGGGGGAGCAGTACTTC.

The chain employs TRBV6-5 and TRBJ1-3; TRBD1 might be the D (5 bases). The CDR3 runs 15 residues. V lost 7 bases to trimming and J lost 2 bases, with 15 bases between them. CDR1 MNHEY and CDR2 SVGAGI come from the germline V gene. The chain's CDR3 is CASKQTPGPGNTIYF. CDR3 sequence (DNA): TGTGCCAGCAAACAAACACCGGGACCTGGAAACACCATATATTTT.

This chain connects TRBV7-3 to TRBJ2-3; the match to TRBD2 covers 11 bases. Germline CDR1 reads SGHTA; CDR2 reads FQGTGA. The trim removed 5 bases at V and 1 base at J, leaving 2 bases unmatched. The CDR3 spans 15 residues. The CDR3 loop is CASSPLAGGTDTQYF. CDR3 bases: TGTGCCAGCAGCCCACTAGCGGGAGGCACAGATACGCAGTATTTT.

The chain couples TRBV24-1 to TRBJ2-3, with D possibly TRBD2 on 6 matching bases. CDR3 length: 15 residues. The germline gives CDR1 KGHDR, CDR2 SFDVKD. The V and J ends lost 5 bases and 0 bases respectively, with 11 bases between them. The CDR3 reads CATSGAGASTDTQYF. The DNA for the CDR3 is TGTGCCACCAGTGGAGCGGGTGCTAGCACAGATACGCAGTATTTT.

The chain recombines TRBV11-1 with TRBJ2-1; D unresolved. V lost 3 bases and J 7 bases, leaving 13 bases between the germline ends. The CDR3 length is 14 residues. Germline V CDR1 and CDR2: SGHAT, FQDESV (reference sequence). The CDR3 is CASSFDGPGNEQFF. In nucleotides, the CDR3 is TGTGCCAGCAGCTTCGACGGCCCTGGAAATGAGCAGTTCTTC.

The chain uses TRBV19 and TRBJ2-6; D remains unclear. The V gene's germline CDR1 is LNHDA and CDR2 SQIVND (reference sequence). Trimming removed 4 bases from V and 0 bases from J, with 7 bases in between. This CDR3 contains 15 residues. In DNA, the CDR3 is TGTGCCAGTAGTACACCATTCTCTGGGGCCAACGTCCTGACTTTC. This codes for CASSTPFSGANVLTF.

The DNA for the CDR3 is TGTGCCAGCAGAGCAAGGACCGGGCTAGCGGCTGAAGCTTTCTTT. Translating gives CASRARTGLAAEAFF. The chain is built from TRBV28 and TRBJ1-1; D remains unclear. Germline lookup yields CDR1 MDHEN and CDR2 SYDVKM. CDR3 length equals 15 residues. Trimming removed 6 bases at V and 6 bases at J, with 20 bases between.

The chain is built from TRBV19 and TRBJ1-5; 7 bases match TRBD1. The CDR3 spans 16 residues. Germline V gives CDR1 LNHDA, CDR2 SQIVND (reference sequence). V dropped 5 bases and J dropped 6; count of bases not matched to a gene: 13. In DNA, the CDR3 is TGTGCCAGTAGTCCATTACTGACAGGGACGCGTCAGCCCCAGCATTTT. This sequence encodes CASSPLLTGTRQPQHF.

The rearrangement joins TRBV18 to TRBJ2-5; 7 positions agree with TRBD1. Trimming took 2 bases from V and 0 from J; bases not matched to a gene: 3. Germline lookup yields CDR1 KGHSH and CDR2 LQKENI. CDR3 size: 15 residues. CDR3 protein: CASSPNTGDQETQYF. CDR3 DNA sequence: TGTGCCAGCTCACCAAATACAGGGGACCAAGAGACCCAGTACTTC. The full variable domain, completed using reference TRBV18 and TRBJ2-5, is NAGVMQNPRHLVRRRGQEARLRCSPMKGHSHVYWYRQLPEEGLKFMVYLQKENIIDESGMPKERFSAEFPKEGPSILRIQQVVRGDSAAYFCASSPNTGDQETQYFGPGTRLLVL.

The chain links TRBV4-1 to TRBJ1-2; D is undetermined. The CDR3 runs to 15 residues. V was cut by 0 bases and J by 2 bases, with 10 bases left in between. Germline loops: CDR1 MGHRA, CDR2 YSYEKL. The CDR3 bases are TGCGCCAGCAGCCAAGACCTTGACACCAACTATGGCTACACCTTC. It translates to CASSQDLDTNYGYTF.

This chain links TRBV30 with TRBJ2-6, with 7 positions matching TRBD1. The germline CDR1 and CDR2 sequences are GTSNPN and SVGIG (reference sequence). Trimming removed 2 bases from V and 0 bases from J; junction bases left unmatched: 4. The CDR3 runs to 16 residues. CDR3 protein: CAWSLDRFSGANVLTF. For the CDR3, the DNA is TGTGCCTGGAGTTTGGACAGGTTCTCTGGGGCCAACGTCCTGACTTTC.